This is a list of T cell receptor beta chains from one sample in a study of cytomegalovirus exposure and HLA in healthy donors. TCRdb keeps only in-frame clones here, not all; method: immunoSEQ multiplex PCR. This sample has under 200,000 clones, with roughly four fifths found just once. The sequencing sample was made of PBMCs. The receptors derive from a woman aged 50 to 65 in good health and CMV-seronegative. Both conserved end residues are part of each CDR3. The D gene is left open where the match is weak. Some rows have no size entry. The others give once, few or many, or a class for an expanded clone.

CDR3 DNA: TGTGCCAGCAGTTCCGGACAGATCTCCTACGAGCAGTACTTC; CDR3 protein: CASSSGQISYEQYF; D gene: NA; V gene: TRBV27; clone size: NA; J gene: TRBJ2-7
CDR3 DNA: TGTGCCAGCAGCTTAGCGAGGGGGAGCGGGGGGAGCTCCTACGAGCAGTACTTC; CDR3 protein: CASSLARGSGGSSYEQYF; D gene: TRBD2; V gene: TRBV7-6; clone size: NA; J gene: TRBJ2-7
CDR3 DNA: TGCGCCAGCAGCCTTCTTCCACTTAAGGACACGTCGTCCTACGAGCAGTACTTC; CDR3 protein: CASSLLPLKDTSSYEQYF; D gene: NA; V gene: TRBV5-1; clone size: NA; J gene: TRBJ2-7
CDR3 DNA: TGTGCCAGCAGTGAAAATGAGAGACAGCCGTACTTC; CDR3 protein: CASSENERQPYF; D gene: NA; V gene: TRBV2; clone size: NA; J gene: TRBJ2-5
CDR3 DNA: TGTGCCAGCAGCGTAGACAGCGGAGATACGCAGTATTTT; CDR3 protein: CASSVDSGDTQYF; D gene: NA; V gene: TRBV9; clone size: NA; J gene: TRBJ2-3
CDR3 DNA: TGTGCCAGCAGCTTAGGGTGGCTGAGGGACGGGGAGCTGTTTTTT; CDR3 protein: CASSLGWLRDGELFF; D gene: NA; V gene: TRBV7-2; clone size: NA; J gene: TRBJ2-2
CDR3 DNA: TGTGCCAGCAGCGATGGCCCTAGCGGGAGTATCTATGAGCAGTTCTTC; CDR3 protein: CASSDGPSGSIYEQFF; D gene: TRBD2; V gene: TRBV7-2; clone size: few; J gene: TRBJ2-1
CDR3 DNA: TGTGCCAGCAGCCCACAGGGTAACTATGGCTACACCTTC; CDR3 protein: CASSPQGNYGYTF; D gene: NA; V gene: TRBV9; clone size: few; J gene: TRBJ1-2
CDR3 DNA: TGTGCCAGTAGCCCTCCGTTTGCGGGGGACACTGAAGCTTTCTTT; CDR3 protein: CASSPPFAGDTEAFF; D gene: NA; V gene: TRBV19; clone size: NA; J gene: TRBJ1-1
CDR3 DNA: TGTGCCAGCAGCGGGATGGCGACAGGGGGAACAGATACGCAGTATTTT; CDR3 protein: CASSGMATGGTDTQYF; D gene: TRBD1; V gene: TRBV5-4; clone size: NA; J gene: TRBJ2-3
CDR3 DNA: TGTGCCAGCAGCACGGTGGGCCATTTAAACACTGAAGCTTTCTTT; CDR3 protein: CASSTVGHLNTEAFF; D gene: NA; V gene: TRBV5-6; clone size: NA; J gene: TRBJ1-1
CDR3 DNA: TGTGCCAGCTCACCACCTATAGCGGGAGAGTGGGGCGAGCAGTACTTC; CDR3 protein: CASSPPIAGEWGEQYF; D gene: TRBD2; V gene: TRBV18; clone size: few; J gene: TRBJ2-7
CDR3 DNA: TGTGCCAGCAGTCCCCGGGACAGGGTGCCGGATACGCAGTATTTT; CDR3 protein: CASSPRDRVPDTQYF; D gene: TRBD1; V gene: TRBV27; clone size: NA; J gene: TRBJ2-3
CDR3 DNA: TGTGCCAGCAGCCCATGGGGGGGAGGGGACACTGAAGCTTTCTTT; CDR3 protein: CASSPWGGGDTEAFF; D gene: NA; V gene: TRBV25-1; clone size: NA; J gene: TRBJ1-1
CDR3 DNA: TGCGCCAGCAGCCAAGGGAGCGGGAGTGTCTACGAGCAGTACTTC; CDR3 protein: CASSQGSGSVYEQYF; D gene: TRBD2; V gene: TRBV4-1; clone size: NA; J gene: TRBJ2-7
CDR3 DNA: TGTGCCAGCAGTTTATCTAGCTCCGGGGTCGATGAGCAGTTCTTC; CDR3 protein: CASSLSSSGVDEQFF; D gene: NA; V gene: TRBV27; clone size: NA; J gene: TRBJ2-1
CDR3 DNA: TGTGCCAGCAGCTTAGCGCTTCTTGGGACACCACAAGAGACCCAGTACTTC; CDR3 protein: CASSLALLGTPQETQYF; D gene: NA; V gene: TRBV7-8; clone size: NA; J gene: TRBJ2-5
CDR3 DNA: TGTGCCAGCAGCGGTAGGACAGGGACGACAGATACGCAGTATTTT; CDR3 protein: CASSGRTGTTDTQYF; D gene: TRBD1; V gene: TRBV9; clone size: NA; J gene: TRBJ2-3
CDR3 DNA: TGTGCCAGCAGTACAGGGAGAATGGAGACCCAGTACTTC; CDR3 protein: CASSTGRMETQYF; D gene: NA; V gene: TRBV28; clone size: NA; J gene: TRBJ2-5
CDR3 DNA: TGTGCCATCAGCGCGGGACTAGCGGACCACAATGAGCAGTTCTTC; CDR3 protein: CAISAGLADHNEQFF; D gene: TRBD2; V gene: TRBV10-3; clone size: NA; J gene: TRBJ2-1
CDR3 DNA: TGCGCCAGCAGCTCGGGACTAGCGTCAGATACGCAGTATTTT; CDR3 protein: CASSSGLASDTQYF; D gene: TRBD2; V gene: TRBV5-1; clone size: NA; J gene: TRBJ2-3
CDR3 DNA: TGTGCCAGCACTACTCCAGGGTATGTCACTGGGGCCAACGTCCTGACTTTC; CDR3 protein: CASTTPGYVTGANVLTF; D gene: NA; V gene: TRBV28; clone size: once; J gene: TRBJ2-6
CDR3 DNA: TGTGCCAGTAGACGAGGACAGGGTCGGGAAAAACTGTTTTTT; CDR3 protein: CASRRGQGREKLFF; D gene: TRBD1; V gene: TRBV19; clone size: NA; J gene: TRBJ1-4
CDR3 DNA: TGTGCCAGCAGCTTGTATGAGACCCAGTACTTC; CDR3 protein: CASSLYETQYF; D gene: NA; V gene: TRBV5-8; clone size: NA; J gene: TRBJ2-5
CDR3 DNA: TGCGCCAGCAGCTTCGGACTGGGCACTGAAGCTTTCTTT; CDR3 protein: CASSFGLGTEAFF; D gene: NA; V gene: TRBV5-1; clone size: NA; J gene: TRBJ1-1
CDR3 DNA: TGTGCCACCAGCAGAGGCCCACAGAGGCCTGGGGCCAACGGCCTGACTTTC; CDR3 protein: CATSRGPQRPGANGLTF; D gene: NA; V gene: TRBV15; clone size: NA; J gene: TRBJ2-6
CDR3 DNA: TGCGCCAGCAGCCAGGAACTGGTCGGACAGACCTACGAGCAGTACTTC; CDR3 protein: CASSQELVGQTYEQYF; D gene: NA; V gene: TRBV4-3; clone size: NA; J gene: TRBJ2-7
CDR3 DNA: TGTGCCAGCAGCCCCCCCCCGGGGGATAGCAATGAGCAGTTCTTC; CDR3 protein: CASSPPPGDSNEQFF; D gene: NA; V gene: TRBV5-4; clone size: NA; J gene: TRBJ2-1